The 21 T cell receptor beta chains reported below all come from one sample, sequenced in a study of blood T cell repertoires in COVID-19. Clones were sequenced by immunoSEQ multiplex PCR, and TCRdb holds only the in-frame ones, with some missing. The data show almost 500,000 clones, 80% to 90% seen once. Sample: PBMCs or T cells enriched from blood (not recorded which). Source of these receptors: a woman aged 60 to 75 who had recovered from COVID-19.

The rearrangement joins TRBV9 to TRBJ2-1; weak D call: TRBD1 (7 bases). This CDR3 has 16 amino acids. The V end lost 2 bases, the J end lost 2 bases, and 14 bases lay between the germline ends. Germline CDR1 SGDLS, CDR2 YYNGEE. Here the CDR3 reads CASSVSGGSTYNEQFF. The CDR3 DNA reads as TGTGCCAGCAGCGTTTCAGGGGGGTCCACCTACAATGAGCAGTTCTTC.

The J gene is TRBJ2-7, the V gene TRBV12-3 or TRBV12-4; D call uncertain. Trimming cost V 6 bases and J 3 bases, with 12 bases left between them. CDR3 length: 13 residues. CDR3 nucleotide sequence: TGTGCCAGCAGCCCTATCGGGTTCTACGAGCAGTACTTC. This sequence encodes CASSPIGFYEQYF.

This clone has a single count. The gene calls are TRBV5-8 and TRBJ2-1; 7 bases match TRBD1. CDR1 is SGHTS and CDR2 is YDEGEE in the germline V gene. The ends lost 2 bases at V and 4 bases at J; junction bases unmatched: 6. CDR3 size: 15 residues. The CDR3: CASSLRGGAYNEQFF. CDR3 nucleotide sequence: TGTGCCAGCAGCTTAAGAGGGGGCGCGTACAATGAGCAGTTCTTC.

CDR3 residues: CAISRDRGGEKLFF. The CDR3 nucleotides read TGTGCCATCAGTCGGGACAGGGGAGGTGAAAAACTGTTTTTT. The gene calls are TRBV10-3 and TRBJ1-4, with TRBD1 matching over 10 bases. Per germline, CDR1 ENHRY and CDR2 SYGVKD. The CDR3 covers 14 residues. The ends lost 5 bases at V and 7 bases at J; junction bases unmatched: 4.

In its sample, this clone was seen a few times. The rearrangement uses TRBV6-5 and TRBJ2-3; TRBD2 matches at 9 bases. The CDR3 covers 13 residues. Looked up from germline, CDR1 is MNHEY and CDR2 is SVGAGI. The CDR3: CVSKVAGVDTQYF. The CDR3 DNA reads TGTGTCTCGAAGGTAGCGGGGGTGGATACGCAGTATTTT.

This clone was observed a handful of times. In DNA, the CDR3 is TGTGCCAGCAGCCAACACTTCCGGGACACTAACTATGGCTACACCTTC. Translated: CASSQHFRDTNYGYTF. The chain links TRBV4-2 to TRBJ1-2; tentatively, D is TRBD1 (6 bases). The V and J ends lost 2 bases and 0 bases respectively, with 13 bases between them. CDR3 length: 16 amino acids. Germline V CDR1 and CDR2: LGHNA, YNFKEQ.

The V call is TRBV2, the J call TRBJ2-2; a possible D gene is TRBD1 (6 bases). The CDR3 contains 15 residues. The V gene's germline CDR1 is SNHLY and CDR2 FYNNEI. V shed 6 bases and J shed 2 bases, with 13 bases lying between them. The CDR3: CASSPRGFNTGELFF. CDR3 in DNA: TGTGCCAGCAGCCCCAGGGGCTTCAACACCGGGGAGCTGTTTTTT. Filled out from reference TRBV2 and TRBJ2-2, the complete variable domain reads EPEVTQTPSHQVTQMGQEVILRCVPISNHLYFYWYRQILGQKVEFLVSFYNNEISEKSEIFDDQFSVERPDGSNFTLKIRSTKLEDSAMYFCASSPRGFNTGELFFGEGSRLTVL.

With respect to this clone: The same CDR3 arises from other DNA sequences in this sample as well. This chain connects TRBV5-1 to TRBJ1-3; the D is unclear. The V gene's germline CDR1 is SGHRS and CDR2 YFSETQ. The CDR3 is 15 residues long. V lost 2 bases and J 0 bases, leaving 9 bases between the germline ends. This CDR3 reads CASSLGSSSGNTIYF. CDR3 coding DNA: TGCGCCAGCAGCTTAGGGAGTTCCTCTGGAAACACCATATATTTT.

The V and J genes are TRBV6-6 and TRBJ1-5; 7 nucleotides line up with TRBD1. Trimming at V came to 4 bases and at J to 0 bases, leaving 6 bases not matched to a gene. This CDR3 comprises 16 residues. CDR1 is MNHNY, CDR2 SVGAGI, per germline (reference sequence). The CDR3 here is CASSSARGNSNQPQHF. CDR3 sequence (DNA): TGTGCCAGCAGTTCTGCCAGGGGGAATAGCAATCAGCCCCAGCATTTT.

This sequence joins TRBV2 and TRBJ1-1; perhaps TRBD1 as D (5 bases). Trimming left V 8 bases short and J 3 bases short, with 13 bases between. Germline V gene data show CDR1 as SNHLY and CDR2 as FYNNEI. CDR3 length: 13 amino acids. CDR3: CASEWGGDTEAFF. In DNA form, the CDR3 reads TGTGCCAGCGAATGGGGGGGAGACACTGAAGCTTTCTTT.

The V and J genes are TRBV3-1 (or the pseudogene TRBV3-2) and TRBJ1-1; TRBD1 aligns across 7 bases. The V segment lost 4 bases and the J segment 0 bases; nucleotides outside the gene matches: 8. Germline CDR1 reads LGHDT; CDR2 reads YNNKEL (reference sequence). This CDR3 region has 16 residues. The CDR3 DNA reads TGTGCCAGCAGCCCCCGGACAGGCCCTATGAACACTGAAGCTTTCTTT. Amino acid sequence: CASSPRTGPMNTEAFF.

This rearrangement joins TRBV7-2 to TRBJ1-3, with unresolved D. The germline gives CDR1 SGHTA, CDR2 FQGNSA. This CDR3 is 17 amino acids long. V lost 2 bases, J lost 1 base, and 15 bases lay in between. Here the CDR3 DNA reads TGTGCCAGCAGCTTACCCCCCTACCTCTCTTCTGGAAACACCATATATTTT. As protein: CASSLPPYLSSGNTIYF.

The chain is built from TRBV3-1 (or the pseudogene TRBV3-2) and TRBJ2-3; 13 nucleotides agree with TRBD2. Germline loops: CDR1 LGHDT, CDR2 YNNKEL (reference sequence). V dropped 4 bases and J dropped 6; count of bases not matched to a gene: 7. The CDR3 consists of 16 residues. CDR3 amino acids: CASSRALAGGSDTQYF. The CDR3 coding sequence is TGTGCCAGCAGCCGAGCACTAGCGGGGGGGTCGGATACGCAGTATTTT.

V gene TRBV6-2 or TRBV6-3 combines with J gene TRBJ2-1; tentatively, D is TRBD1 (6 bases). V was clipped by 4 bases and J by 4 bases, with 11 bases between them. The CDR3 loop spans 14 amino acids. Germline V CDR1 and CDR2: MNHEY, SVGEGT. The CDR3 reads CASSSLRGYNEQFF. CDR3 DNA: TGTGCCAGCAGTTCCCTCAGGGGTTACAATGAGCAGTTCTTC.

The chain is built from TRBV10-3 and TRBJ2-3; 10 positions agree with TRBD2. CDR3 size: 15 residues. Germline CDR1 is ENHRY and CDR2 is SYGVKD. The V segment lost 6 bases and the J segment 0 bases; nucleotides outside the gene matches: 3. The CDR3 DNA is TGTGCCATCAGCGCAGCGGGGGGGAGCACAGATACGCAGTATTTT. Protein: CAISAAGGSTDTQYF.

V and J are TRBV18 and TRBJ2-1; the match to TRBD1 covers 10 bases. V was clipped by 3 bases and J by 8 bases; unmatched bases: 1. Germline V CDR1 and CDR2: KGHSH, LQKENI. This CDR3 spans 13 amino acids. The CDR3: CASSPTGGHEQFF. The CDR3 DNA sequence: TGTGCCAGCTCACCGACAGGGGGCCATGAGCAGTTCTTC.

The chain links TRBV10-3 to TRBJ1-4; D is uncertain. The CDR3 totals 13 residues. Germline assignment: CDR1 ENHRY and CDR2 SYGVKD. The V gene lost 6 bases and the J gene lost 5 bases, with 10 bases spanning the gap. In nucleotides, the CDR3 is TGTGCCATCAGAGACCCGGAGAATGAAAAACTGTTTTTT. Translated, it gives CAIRDPENEKLFF.

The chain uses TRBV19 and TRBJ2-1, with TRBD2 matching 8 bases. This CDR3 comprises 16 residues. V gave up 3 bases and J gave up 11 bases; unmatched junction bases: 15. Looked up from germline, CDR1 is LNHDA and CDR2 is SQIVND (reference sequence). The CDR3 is CASSINAKRGNRQQFF. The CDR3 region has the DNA TGTGCCAGTAGTATCAATGCCAAGCGGGGGAATCGTCAGCAGTTCTTC.

This CDR3 is CASSLETGTQYF. The CDR3 DNA reads TGTGCCAGCAGCTTAGAGACAGGGACGCAGTATTTT. This rearrangement joins TRBV7-2 to TRBJ2-3; TRBD1 matches 7 bases. Germline CDR1 reads SGHTA; CDR2 reads FQGNSA. The junction had 1 base not matched to a gene; V was cut back by 1 base and J by 9 bases. This CDR3 spans 12 amino acids.

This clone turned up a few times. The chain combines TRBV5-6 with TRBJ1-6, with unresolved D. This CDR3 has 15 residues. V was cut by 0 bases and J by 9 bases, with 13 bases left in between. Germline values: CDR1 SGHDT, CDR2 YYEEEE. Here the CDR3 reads CASSLGGSLGSPLHF. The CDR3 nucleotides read TGTGCCAGCAGCTTGGGAGGGAGTCTGGGTTCACCCCTCCACTTT.

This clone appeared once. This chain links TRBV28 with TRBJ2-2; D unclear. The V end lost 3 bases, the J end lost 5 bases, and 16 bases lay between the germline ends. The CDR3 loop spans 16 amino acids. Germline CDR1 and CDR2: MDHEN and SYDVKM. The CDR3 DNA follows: TGTGCCAGCAGTTTGCACCGTTCCGATACTACCGGGGAGCTGTTTTTT. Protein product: CASSLHRSDTTGELFF.